One and the same sample provided the 28 T cell receptor beta chains below, sequenced in a study of tumor and adjacent non-tumor tissue in lung cancer. TCRbeta libraries were built with three rounds of nested PCR, modified from ARM-PCR. Using its own MiXCR run on the multiplex PCR reads, TCRdb lists one record per CDR3 protein. Of 76,000 or so distinct CDR3 sequences listed, 65% to 75% are singletons. No cell sorting was done before RNA was extracted from the tissue. The sequencing input was lung tumor tissue. These TCRs come from a woman in her 70s with non-small cell lung cancer.

As for this clonotype: Because the CDR3 is missing its conserved closing phenylalanine or tryptophan, this is likely a read error. This chain links TRBV5-8 with TRBJ1-2; D gene ambiguous. The CDR3 extends over 14 amino acids. In germline, CDR1 is SGHTS, CDR2 YDEGEE. Trimming pared 0 bases from V and 8 bases from J, leaving 14 bases between. As DNA, the CDR3 is TGTGCCAGCAGCTTGGCCTTGACCCCCGGGGGCTACACCTCC. Its protein is CASSLALTPGGYTS.

Remarks on this clonotype: At one end, the junction sequence differs from germline, possibly due to a read error. This chain joins TRBV20-1 and TRBJ2-3, with 8 positions matching TRBD2. This CDR3 region has 16 residues. Per germline, CDR1 DFQATT and CDR2 SNEGSKA (reference sequence). CDR3 sequence: CSVRVAGGIGTDAQYF. CDR3 sequence (DNA): TGCAGTGTTAGAGTTGCGGGAGGCATCGGCACAGATGCGCAGTATTTT.

This clonotype has at least ten counts. J is TRBJ1-6 and V is TRBV11-2; D remains unclear. CDR3 length equals 15 residues. V shed 5 bases and J shed 0 bases, with 8 bases lying between them. CDR1 and CDR2 from the germline V gene are SGHAT and FQNNGV. The CDR3 nucleotides are TGTGCCAGCAGCGATCTAGGCTCCTATAATTCACCCCTCCACTTT. It is translated as CASSDLGSYNSPLHF. Looking up the rest from reference TRBV11-2 and TRBJ1-6 gives the full variable domain: EAGVAQSPRYKIIEKRQSVAFWCNPISGHATLYWYQQILGQGPKLLIQFQNNGVVDDSQLPKDRFSAERLKGVDSTLKIQPAKLEDSAVYLCASSDLGSYNSPLHFGNGTRLTVT.

In this sample, this clonotype turned up many times. This sequence joins TRBV11-2 and TRBJ2-7; 10 nucleotides match TRBD1. CDR1 is SGHAT, CDR2 FQNNGV, per germline. The CDR3 is 16 amino acids. V shed 5 bases, J shed 0 bases, and the junction held 7 bases outside the gene matches. The CDR3 nucleotides read TGTGCCAGCAGCCCCCGACAGGGGGCTAGCTCCTACGAGCAGTACTTC. Residues: CASSPRQGASSYEQYF.

This clonotype has ten or more counts. The genes are TRBV5-1 and TRBJ2-1; 9 bases agree with TRBD2. The CDR3 consists of 15 residues. Germline V gene lookup returns CDR1 SGHRS and CDR2 YFSETQ. Trimming removed 1 base from V and 8 bases from J; junction bases left unmatched: 7. The CDR3 DNA is TGCGCCAGCAGCTTGTTTCTAGCGGGACTAGATGAGCAGTTCTTC. It encodes CASSLFLAGLDEQFF. Filled out from reference TRBV5-1 and TRBJ2-1, the complete variable domain reads KAGVTQTPRYLIKTRGQQVTLSCSPISGHRSVSWYQQTPGQGLQFLFEYFSETQRNKGNFPGRFSGRQFSNSRSEMNVSTLELGDSALYLCASSLFLAGLDEQFFGPGTRLTVL.

This clonotype was seen a handful of times. V usage is TRBV29-1 and J usage is TRBJ1-1; D uncertain. Germline assignment: CDR1 SQVTM and CDR2 ANQGSEA. CDR3 length: 16 residues. The CDR3 nucleotides are TGCATCGTCCAGAGTGCAAGAACCTCTCAGGACGATGCGGCTTTCTTT. Its translation is CIVQSARTSQDDAAFF.

The sample holds a few counts of this clonotype. The CDR3 here is CASRGAEDTQYF. The DNA of the CDR3 is TGTGCCAGCCGCGGAGCGGAAGATACGCAGTATTTT. The chain couples TRBV9 to TRBJ2-3; tentatively, D is TRBD2 (5 bases). The CDR3 is 12 residues long. Trimming cost V 7 bases and J 5 bases, with 11 bases left between them. Germline CDR1 and CDR2: SGDLS and YYNGEE.

A single count supports this clonotype. The chain links TRBV6-2 or TRBV6-3 to TRBJ2-1; 12 positions agree with TRBD2. The CDR3 has 19 amino acids. V lost 9 bases and J lost 4; bases outside the gene matches: 19. Germline V gives CDR1 MNHEY, CDR2 SVGEGT. DNA of the CDR3: TGTGCCAGGAGCACCGGCGGACTAGCGGGGCCGAGTTCGTACAATGAGCAGTTCTTC. Translating gives CARSTGGLAGPSSYNEQFF.

The V and J genes are TRBV6-5 and TRBJ2-1, with D maybe TRBD2 (5 bases). The length of the CDR3 is 15 residues. The V end was cut by 5 bases, the J end by 1 base, with 12 bases between. Germline loops: CDR1 MNHEY, CDR2 SVGAGI. CDR3 protein: CASSTRLRSYNEQFF. In DNA, the CDR3 is TGTGCCAGCAGTACAAGACTACGTTCCTACAATGAGCAGTTCTTC.

Worth noting for this clonotype: Compared with germline, one end of the junction differs, possibly owing to a read error. The chain carries TRBV6-5 and TRBJ1-2; no reliable D call. This CDR3 has 14 amino acids. CDR1 and CDR2 (germline): MNHEY, SVGAGI. The CDR3 region is CASRPGEPNLGYTF. The CDR3 region has the DNA TGTGCCAGCAGACCTGGGGAGCCAAATCTTGGCTACACTTTC.

This chain uses TRBV29-1 with TRBJ2-4; 9 bases are a match to TRBD2. Germline V gene lookup returns CDR1 SQVTM and CDR2 ANQGSEA. This CDR3 is 15 amino acids long. The CDR3 nucleotides read TGCATCGCTGGGAGTAGCGGGAGCAGGGAAAACATTCAGTACTTC. Translation gives CIAGSSGSRENIQYF.

In regard to this clonotype: A much larger clone lies a single base off, so this may be a read error. The chain links TRBV7-9 to TRBJ1-2; unclear D gene. V was pared by 6 bases and J by 3 bases, with 11 bases between. Germline CDR1 reads SEHNR; CDR2 reads FQNEAQ (reference sequence). The CDR3 length is 13 residues. The CDR3 protein is CASSGCADYGYTF. Here the CDR3 DNA reads TGTGCCAGCAGTGGGTGTGCGGACTATGGCTACACCTTC.

V and J are TRBV7-3 and TRBJ2-7, with 10 positions matching TRBD1. CDR3 length: 15 amino acids. Germline values: CDR1 SGHTA, CDR2 FQGTGA. J was trimmed by 4 bases and V by 5 bases; bases with no gene match: 8. The CDR3 coding sequence is TGTGCCAGCAGCGAAGGGACAGGGGATTTGTACGAGCAGTACTTC. Residues: CASSEGTGDLYEQYF.

A note on this clonotype: At one end the junction does not follow the germline gene, possibly because of a read error. CDR3: CGVGAGSNEKLFF. The CDR3 DNA follows: TGCGGCGTTGGGGCGGGGTCTAATGAAAAACTGTTTTTT. This chain uses TRBV29-1 with TRBJ1-4, with a possible D match to TRBD1 (5 bases). The CDR3 extends over 13 amino acids. The germline CDR1 and CDR2 sequences are SQVTM and ANQGSEA.

About this clonotype: The conserved closing phenylalanine or tryptophan is absent in this CDR3, likely reflecting a read error. The V and J genes are TRBV4-2 and TRBJ2-3; no reliable D call. Germline V gene sequence: CDR1 LGHNA, CDR2 YNFKEQ. This CDR3 has 14 residues. CDR3 sequence: CAISQDRTADTQYY. As DNA, the CDR3 is TGTGCCATCAGCCAAGATCGTACCGCAGATACGCAGTATTAT.

As concerns this clonotype: A much larger clone lies a single base off, so this may be a read error. The chain recombines TRBV30 with TRBJ2-1, with no clear D. Germline lookup yields CDR1 GTSNPN and CDR2 SVGIG (reference sequence). This CDR3 region has 12 residues. CDR3: CALSGGRREQFF. The DNA for the CDR3 is TGTGCCTTGAGTGGCGGCAGGCGTGAGCAGTTCTTC. Full variable domain (rest looked up from reference TRBV30 and TRBJ2-1): SQTIHQWPATLVQPVGSPLSLECTVEGTSNPNLYWYRQAAGRGLQLLFYSVGIGQISSEVPQNLSASRPQDRQFILSSKKLLLSDSGFYLCALSGGRREQFFGPGTRLTVL.

A note on this clonotype: At one of its ends the junction is not consistent with the germline gene, which may arise from a read error. The chain uses TRBV6-1 and TRBJ2-7; unclear D gene. Germline V CDR1 and CDR2: MNHNS, SASEGT. The CDR3 has 16 amino acids. DNA of the CDR3: TGTGCCAGCAGTACCTCATTCAGCGTCCTCTCCTACGAGCGGTACTTC. As protein: CASSTSFSVLSYERYF.

CDR3 in amino acids: CAISGTSFNQPQYF. The CDR3 DNA follows: TGTGCCATCAGTGGGACATCTTTCAATCAGCCCCAGTATTTT. The chain is built from TRBV10-3 and TRBJ1-5; TRBD1 is a possible D gene (5 bases). Gene TRBJ2-3 matches the end of the DNA better, so the J call may be wrong. This CDR3 is built from 14 residues. CDR1 ENHRY and CDR2 SYGVKD come from the germline V gene.

Comment on this clonotype: This may come from a read error, since a much larger clone is one base off. The J gene is TRBJ1-4, the V gene TRBV28, with D uncertain. This CDR3 is 13 amino acids long. Germline V gene lookup returns CDR1 MDHEN and CDR2 SYDVKM. Written as DNA, the CDR3 is TGTGTCAGCGGTTTGCAGGAAAAGGAAAAACTGTTTTTT. Its translation: CVSGLQEKEKLFF.

A remark on this clonotype: A read error may account for a junction end that differs from germline. The chain combines TRBV12-3 or TRBV12-4 with TRBJ2-1, with D perhaps matching TRBD1 (7 bases). The CDR3 is 17 amino acids. CDR3 coding DNA: TGTGCCAGCAGTTCGGGTGGAGGGGGCGGATCCTACGATGAGCAGTTTTTC. Encoded protein: CASSSGGGGGSYDEQFF.

This chain links TRBV10-1 with TRBJ2-3; 8 bases fit TRBD2. The V and J ends lost 6 bases and 4 bases, in that order; junction bases with no gene match: 21. Germline V gene data show CDR1 as WNHNN and CDR2 as SYGVQD (reference sequence). There are 19 residues in the CDR3. This chain's CDR3 is CASSEAGEVGPWAADTQYF. The CDR3 bases are TGCGCCAGCAGCGAAGCGGGGGAGGTTGGTCCCTGGGCGGCAGATACGCAGTATTTT.

Worth noting for this clonotype: One end of the junction fails to match germline, which may point to a read error. The rearrangement links TRBV6-1 to TRBJ2-2; tentatively, D is TRBD2 (5 bases). The germline CDR1 and CDR2 sequences are MNHNS and SASEGT. The CDR3 contains 16 residues. For the CDR3, the DNA is TGTGCCAGCAGGGAAACTAGTGGGAGAACCACCGTGGAGCTGTTTTTT. It specifies CASRETSGRTTVELFF.

V gene TRBV5-1 combines with J gene TRBJ2-5; D unclear. V lost 2 bases, J lost 2 bases, and 7 bases lay in between. The CDR3 loop spans 13 amino acids. Germline CDR1 and CDR2: SGHRS and YFSETQ. This CDR3 is CASSLVMQETQYF. CDR3 nucleotides: TGCGCCAGCAGCTTAGTGATGCAAGAGACCCAGTACTTC.

Comments on this clonotype: The junction differs from germline at one of its ends, possibly a read error. The chain recombines TRBV6-5 with TRBJ2-5; TRBD1 matches 9 bases. The CDR3 consists of 17 residues. CDR1 is MNHEY and CDR2 is SVGAGI in the germline V gene. The CDR3: CPRNSLTGGLWRETQYF. Here the CDR3 DNA reads TGTCCCAGAAACAGTTTGACAGGGGGTCTCTGGCGAGAGACCCAGTACTTC.

Details on this clonotype: One end of the junction varies from germline; a read error may be responsible. This chain uses TRBV5-4 with TRBJ1-1, with D uncertain. Per germline, CDR1 SGHNT and CDR2 YYREEE (reference sequence). The CDR3 is 14 residues long. The CDR3 reads CASNLVGGNTEAFF. The DNA of the CDR3 is TGTGCCAGCAACTTGGTCGGAGGGAACACTGAAGCTTTCTTT.

A word on this clonotype: A much more abundant neighbour one base away suggests this may be a read error. The CDR3 coding sequence is TGTGCCTGGACTGTGATGGGGCATGAGCAGTTCTTC. Amino acids: CAWTVMGHEQFF. The chain employs TRBV30 and TRBJ2-1; weak D call: TRBD1 (5 bases). The CDR3 extends over 12 amino acids. V was trimmed by 4 bases and J by 8 bases, leaving 12 bases between them. CDR1 and CDR2 (germline): GTSNPN, SVGIG (reference sequence).

This clonotype was counted once. Sequence at one end of the junction differs from germline and may be a read error. The genes are TRBV29-1 and TRBJ1-6; D remains ambiguous. This CDR3 is 13 amino acids long. Germline V gene lookup returns CDR1 SQVTM and CDR2 ANQGSEA. The CDR3 DNA sequence: TGCAGCGTTGGAGTGGATTTGGATTCACCCATCCACTTT. This gives the protein CSVGVDLDSPIHF.

Concerning this clonotype itself: Sequence at one end of the junction differs from germline and may be a read error. The chain combines TRBV11-1 with TRBJ2-7; 8 bases fit TRBD2. CDR1 and CDR2 from the germline V gene are SGHAT and FQDESV (reference sequence). The length of the CDR3 is 16 residues. CDR3 sequence: CASSLFRGRRTYEKYF. The CDR3 coding sequence is TGTGCCAGCAGCTTATTCCGCGGGAGGAGGACCTACGAGAAGTACTTC.